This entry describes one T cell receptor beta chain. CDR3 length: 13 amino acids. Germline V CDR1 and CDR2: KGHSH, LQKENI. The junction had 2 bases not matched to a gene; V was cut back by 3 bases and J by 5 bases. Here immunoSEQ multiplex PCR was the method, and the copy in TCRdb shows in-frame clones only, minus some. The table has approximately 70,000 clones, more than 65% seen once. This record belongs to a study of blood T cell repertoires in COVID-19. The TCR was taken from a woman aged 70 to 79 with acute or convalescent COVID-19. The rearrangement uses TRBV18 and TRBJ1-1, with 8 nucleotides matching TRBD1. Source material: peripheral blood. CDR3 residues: CASSPDRETEAFF. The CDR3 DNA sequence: TGTGCCAGCTCACCGGACAGGGAGACTGAAGCTTTCTTT.